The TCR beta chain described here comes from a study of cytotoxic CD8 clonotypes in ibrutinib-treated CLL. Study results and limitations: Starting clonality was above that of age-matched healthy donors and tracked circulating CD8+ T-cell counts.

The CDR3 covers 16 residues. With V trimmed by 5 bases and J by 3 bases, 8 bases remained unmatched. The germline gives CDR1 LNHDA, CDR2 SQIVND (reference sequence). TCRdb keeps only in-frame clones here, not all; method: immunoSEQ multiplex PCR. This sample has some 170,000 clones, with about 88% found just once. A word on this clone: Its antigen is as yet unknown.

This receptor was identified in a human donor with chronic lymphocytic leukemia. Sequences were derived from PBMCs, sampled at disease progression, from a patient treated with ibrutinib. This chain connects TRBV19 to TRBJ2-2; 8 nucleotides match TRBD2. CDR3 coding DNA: TGTGCCAGTAGTTTCCACCAAGCGGGAGACACCGGGGAGCTGTTTTTT. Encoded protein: CASSFHQAGDTGELFF.